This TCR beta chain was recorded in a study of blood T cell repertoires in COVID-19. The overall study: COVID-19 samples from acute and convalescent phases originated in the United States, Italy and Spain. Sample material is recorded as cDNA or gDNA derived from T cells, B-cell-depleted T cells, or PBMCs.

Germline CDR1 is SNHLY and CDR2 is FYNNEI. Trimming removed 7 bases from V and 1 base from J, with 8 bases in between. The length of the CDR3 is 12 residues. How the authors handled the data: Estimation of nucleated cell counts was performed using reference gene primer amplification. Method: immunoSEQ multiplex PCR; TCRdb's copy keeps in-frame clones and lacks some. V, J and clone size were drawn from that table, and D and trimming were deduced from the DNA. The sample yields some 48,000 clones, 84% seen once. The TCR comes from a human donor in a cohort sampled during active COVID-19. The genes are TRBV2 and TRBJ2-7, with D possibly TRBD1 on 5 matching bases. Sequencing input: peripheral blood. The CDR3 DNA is TGTGCCAGCACCAGGGAATCCTACGAGCAGTACTTC. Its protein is CASTRESYEQYF. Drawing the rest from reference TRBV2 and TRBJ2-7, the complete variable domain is EPEVTQTPSHQVTQMGQEVILRCVPISNHLYFYWYRQILGQKVEFLVSFYNNEISEKSEIFDDQFSVERPDGSNFTLKIRSTKLEDSAMYFCASTRESYEQYFGPGTRLTVT.